This T cell receptor (beta chain) was identified in a study of CD8 T cells in ankylosing spondylitis. Study-level findings and limits: Blood from ankylosing spondylitis patients appeared to carry a characteristic roughly 8-variant TCR beta motif. The clones that were linked to disease were reported to be significantly enriched in matched synovial fluid samples from ankylosing spondylitis patients. Relatively rare in peripheral blood, disease-linked clones were also CD8+.

Germline loops: CDR1 SGHRS, CDR2 YFSETQ. There are 13 residues in the CDR3. V was pared by 5 bases and J by 9 bases, with 15 bases between. TCRdb ran MiXCR on the 5' RACE reads and lists one entry per CDR3 protein. The data show approximately 300,000 distinct CDR3 sequences, 20% seen once. Only a few counts were recorded for this clonotype. Its antigen is not identified. Input material: blood, either unsorted or a sorted T cell fraction (not recorded which). This rearrangement joins TRBV5-1 to TRBJ1-3; D is unresolved. The receptor's source is a male donor with ankylosing spondylitis or in good health (not recorded which). CDR3 region: CASRTEGWGTIYF. The DNA for the CDR3 is TGCGCCAGCAGGACGGAGGGTTGGGGCACCATATATTTT. The complete variable domain, with remaining parts taken from reference TRBV5-1 and TRBJ1-3, reads KAGVTQTPRYLIKTRGQQVTLSCSPISGHRSVSWYQQTPGQGLQFLFEYFSETQRNKGNFPGRFSGRQFSNSRSEMNVSTLELGDSALYLCASRTEGWGTIYFGEGSWLTVV.